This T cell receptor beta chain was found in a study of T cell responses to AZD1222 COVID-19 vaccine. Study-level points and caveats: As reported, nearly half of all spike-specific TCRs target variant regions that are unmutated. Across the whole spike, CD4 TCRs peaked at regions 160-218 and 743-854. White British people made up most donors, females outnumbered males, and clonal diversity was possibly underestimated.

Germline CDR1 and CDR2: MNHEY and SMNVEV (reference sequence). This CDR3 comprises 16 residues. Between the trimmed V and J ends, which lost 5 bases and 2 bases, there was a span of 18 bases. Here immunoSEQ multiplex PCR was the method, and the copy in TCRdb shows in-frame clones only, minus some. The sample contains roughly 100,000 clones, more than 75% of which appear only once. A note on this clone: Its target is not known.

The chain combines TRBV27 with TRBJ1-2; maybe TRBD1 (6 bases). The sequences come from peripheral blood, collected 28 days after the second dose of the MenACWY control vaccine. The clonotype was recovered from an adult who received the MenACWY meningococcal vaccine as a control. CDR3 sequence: CASSQLIGGMNYGYTF. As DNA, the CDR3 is TGTGCCAGCAGTCAGCTCATAGGGGGTATGAACTATGGCTACACCTTC.